This TCR beta chain was sequenced for a study of beta chain features in type 1 diabetes. Study details: Across every sample, around 98 million sorted cells were examined in total.

The CDR3 has 13 residues. V lost 3 bases to trimming and J lost 3 bases; unmatched junction nucleotides: 2. Germline lookup yields CDR1 LGHNA and CDR2 YSLEER. It was via CD45RO/CCR7/CD25/CD127/CD95/CD27 that CD4+ naive, central memory, regulatory and stem cell-like memory cells were sorted. General study points: cDNA sequencing could over-represent cells with high TCR expression. Relative to healthy donors, patients appeared to have naive, central memory and Treg TCRB repertoires that were more similar.

Every bit of the isolated RNA underwent reverse transcription, so sequencing read expressed TCRB transcripts. Data came from immunoSEQ multiplex PCR; TCRdb stores just in-frame clones and leaves some out. Of about 900,000 clones in the sample, about a sixth are singletons; the top ten hold about 0.025%. As for this clone: Its antigen is undetermined. The sample contains more than one DNA sequence encoding this CDR3.

This clonotype was obtained from a woman under 30 in good health. The sample comprised naive CD4+ T cells from blood. The rearrangement links TRBV4-3 to TRBJ2-7, with 7 bases matching TRBD1. The CDR3 nucleotides are TGCGCCAGCAGCCAGCACAGGGGCTACGAGCAGTACTTC. It translates to CASSQHRGYEQYF.